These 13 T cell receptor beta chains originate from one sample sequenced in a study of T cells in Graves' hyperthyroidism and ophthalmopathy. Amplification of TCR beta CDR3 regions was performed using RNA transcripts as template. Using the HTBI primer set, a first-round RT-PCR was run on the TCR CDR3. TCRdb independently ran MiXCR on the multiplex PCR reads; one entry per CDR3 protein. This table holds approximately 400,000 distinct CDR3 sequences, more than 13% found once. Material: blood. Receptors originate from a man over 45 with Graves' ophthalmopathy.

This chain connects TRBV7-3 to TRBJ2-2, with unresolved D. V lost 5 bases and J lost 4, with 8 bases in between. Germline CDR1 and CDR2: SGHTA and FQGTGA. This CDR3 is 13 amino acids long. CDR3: CASSPWSTGELFF. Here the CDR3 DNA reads TGTGCCAGCAGCCCCTGGAGCACCGGGGAGCTGTTTTTT.

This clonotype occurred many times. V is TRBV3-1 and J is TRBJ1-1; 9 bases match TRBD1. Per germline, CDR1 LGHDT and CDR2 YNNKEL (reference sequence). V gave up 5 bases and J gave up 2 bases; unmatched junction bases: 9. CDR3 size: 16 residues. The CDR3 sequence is CASSWGQGGTNTEAFF. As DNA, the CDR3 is TGTGCCAGCAGCTGGGGACAGGGCGGAACAAACACTGAAGCTTTCTTT. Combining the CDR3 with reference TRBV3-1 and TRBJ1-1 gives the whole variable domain DTAVSQTPKYLVTQMGNDKSIKCEQNLGHDTMYWYKQDSKKFLKIMFSYNNKELIINETVPNRFSPKSPDKAHLNLHINSLELGDSAVYFCASSWGQGGTNTEAFFGQGTRLTVV.

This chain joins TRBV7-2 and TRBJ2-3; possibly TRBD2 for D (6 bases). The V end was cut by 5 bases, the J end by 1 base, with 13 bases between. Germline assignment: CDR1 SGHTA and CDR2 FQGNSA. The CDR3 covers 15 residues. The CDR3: CASSPQAGRTDTQYF. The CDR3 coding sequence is TGTGCCAGCAGCCCCCAAGCGGGCCGCACAGATACGCAGTATTTT.

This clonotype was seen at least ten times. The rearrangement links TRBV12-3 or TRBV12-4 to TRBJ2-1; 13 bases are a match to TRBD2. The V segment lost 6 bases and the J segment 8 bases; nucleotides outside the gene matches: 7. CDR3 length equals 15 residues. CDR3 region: CASRLGLAGEYEQFF. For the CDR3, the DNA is TGTGCCAGCAGACTAGGACTAGCGGGAGAGTATGAGCAGTTCTTC.

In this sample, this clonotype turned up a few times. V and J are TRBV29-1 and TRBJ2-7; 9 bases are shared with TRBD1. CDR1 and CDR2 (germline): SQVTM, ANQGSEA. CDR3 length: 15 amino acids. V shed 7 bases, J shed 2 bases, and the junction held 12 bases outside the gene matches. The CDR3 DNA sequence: TGCAGCGCCGGACAGGGGCCAGTAGCGGCCTACGAGCAGTACTTC. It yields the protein CSAGQGPVAAYEQYF.

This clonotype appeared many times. The CDR3 DNA follows: TGCAGTGCTATGAAACAGGGGGCAAGTTCACCCCTCCACTTT. This translates into CSAMKQGASSPLHF. This rearrangement joins TRBV20-1 to TRBJ1-6; 9 bases agree with TRBD1. Trimming removed 4 bases from V and 9 bases from J; junction bases left unmatched: 7. The CDR3 consists of 14 residues. The germline CDR1 and CDR2 sequences are DFQATT and SNEGSKA (reference sequence).

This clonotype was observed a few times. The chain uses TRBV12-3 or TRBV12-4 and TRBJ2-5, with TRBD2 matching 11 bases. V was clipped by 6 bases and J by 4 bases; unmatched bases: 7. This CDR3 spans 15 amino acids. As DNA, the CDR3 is TGTGCCAGCAGCTCAGGACTAGCGGGTTTAGAGACCCAGTACTTC. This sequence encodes CASSSGLAGLETQYF.

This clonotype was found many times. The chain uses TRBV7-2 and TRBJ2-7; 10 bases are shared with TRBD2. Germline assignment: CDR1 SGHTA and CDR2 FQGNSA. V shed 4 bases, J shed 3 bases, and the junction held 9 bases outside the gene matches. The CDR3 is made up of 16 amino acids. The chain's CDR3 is CASSSRTSGVGYEQYF. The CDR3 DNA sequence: TGTGCCAGCAGCTCGCGGACTAGCGGAGTAGGCTACGAGCAGTACTTC. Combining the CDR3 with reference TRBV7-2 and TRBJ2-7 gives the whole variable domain GAGVSQSPSNKVTEKGKDVELRCDPISGHTALYWYRQSLGQGLEFLIYFQGNSAPDKSGLPSDRFSAERTGGSVSTLTIQRTQQEDSAVYLCASSSRTSGVGYEQYFGPGTRLTVT.

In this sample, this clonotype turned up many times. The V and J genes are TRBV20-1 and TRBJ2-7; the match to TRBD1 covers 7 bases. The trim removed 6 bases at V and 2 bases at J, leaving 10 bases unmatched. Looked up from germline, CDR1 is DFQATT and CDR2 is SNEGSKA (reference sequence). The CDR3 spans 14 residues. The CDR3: CSAKDRARPYEQYF. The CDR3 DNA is TGCAGTGCAAAAGACAGGGCCAGACCCTACGAGCAGTACTTC.

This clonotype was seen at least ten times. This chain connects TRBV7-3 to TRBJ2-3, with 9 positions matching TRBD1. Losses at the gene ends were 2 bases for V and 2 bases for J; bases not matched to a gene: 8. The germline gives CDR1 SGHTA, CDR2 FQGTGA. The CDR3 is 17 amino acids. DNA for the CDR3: TGTGCCAGCAGCTTATCCCGACAGGGGGATTTCACAGATACGCAGTATTTT. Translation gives CASSLSRQGDFTDTQYF.

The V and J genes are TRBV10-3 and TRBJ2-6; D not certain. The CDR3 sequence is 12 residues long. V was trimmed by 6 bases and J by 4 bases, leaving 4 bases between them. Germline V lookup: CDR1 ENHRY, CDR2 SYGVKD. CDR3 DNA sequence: TGTGCCATCAGGACAGGGGCCAACGTCCTGACTTTC. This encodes CAIRTGANVLTF.

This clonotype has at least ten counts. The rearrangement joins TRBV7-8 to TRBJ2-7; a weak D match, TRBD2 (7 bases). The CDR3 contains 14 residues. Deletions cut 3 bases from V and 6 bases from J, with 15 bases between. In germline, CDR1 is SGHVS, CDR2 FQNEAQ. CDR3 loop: CASSLGGGRGEQYF. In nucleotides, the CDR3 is TGTGCCAGCAGCTTGGGGGGGGGGCGTGGCGAGCAGTACTTC.

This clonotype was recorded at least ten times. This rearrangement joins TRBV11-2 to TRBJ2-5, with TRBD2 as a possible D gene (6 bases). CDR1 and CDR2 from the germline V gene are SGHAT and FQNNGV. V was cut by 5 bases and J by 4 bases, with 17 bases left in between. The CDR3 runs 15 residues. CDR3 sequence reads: CASSPGDLIRETQYF. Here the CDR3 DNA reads TGTGCCAGCAGCCCCGGGGACTTGATCCGAGAGACCCAGTACTTC.